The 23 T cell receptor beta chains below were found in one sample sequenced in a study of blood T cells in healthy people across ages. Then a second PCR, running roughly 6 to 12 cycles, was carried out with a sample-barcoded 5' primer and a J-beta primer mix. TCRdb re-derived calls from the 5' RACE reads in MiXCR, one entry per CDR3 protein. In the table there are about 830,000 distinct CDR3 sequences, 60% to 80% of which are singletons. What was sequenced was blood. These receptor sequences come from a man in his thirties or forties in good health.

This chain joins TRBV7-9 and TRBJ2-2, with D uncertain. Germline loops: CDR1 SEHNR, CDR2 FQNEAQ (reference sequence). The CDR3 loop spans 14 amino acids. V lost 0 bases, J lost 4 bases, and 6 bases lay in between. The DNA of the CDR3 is TGTGCCAGCAGCTTAGCCCCTAGCACCGGGGAGCTGTTTTTT. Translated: CASSLAPSTGELFF.

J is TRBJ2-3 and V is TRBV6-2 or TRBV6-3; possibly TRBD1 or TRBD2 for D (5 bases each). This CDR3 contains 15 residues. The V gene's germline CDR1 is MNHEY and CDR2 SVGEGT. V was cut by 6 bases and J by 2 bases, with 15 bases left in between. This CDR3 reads CASSQGPVDTDTQYF. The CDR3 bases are TGTGCCAGCAGCCAGGGACCGGTAGACACAGATACGCAGTATTTT.

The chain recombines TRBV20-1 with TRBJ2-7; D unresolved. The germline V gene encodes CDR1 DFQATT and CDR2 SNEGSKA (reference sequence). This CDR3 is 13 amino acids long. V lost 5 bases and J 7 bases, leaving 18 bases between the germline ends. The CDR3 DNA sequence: TGCAGTGCTGACGCAGAAGGCTCTAGAGAGCAGTACTTC. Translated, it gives CSADAEGSREQYF.

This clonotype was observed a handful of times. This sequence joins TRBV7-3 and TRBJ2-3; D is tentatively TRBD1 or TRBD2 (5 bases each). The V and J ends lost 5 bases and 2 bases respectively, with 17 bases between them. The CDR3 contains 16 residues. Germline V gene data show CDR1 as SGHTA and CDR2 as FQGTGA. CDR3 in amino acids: CASSLTGRKDTDTQYF. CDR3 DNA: TGTGCCAGCAGCCTCACGGGACGGAAAGACACAGATACGCAGTATTTT.

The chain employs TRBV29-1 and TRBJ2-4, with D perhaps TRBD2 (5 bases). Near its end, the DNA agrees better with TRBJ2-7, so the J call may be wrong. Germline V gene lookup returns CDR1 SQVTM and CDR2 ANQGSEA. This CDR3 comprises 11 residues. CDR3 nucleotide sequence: TGCAGCGTTGGGGAGCGTGCCGAGCAGTACTTC. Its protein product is CSVGERAEQYF.

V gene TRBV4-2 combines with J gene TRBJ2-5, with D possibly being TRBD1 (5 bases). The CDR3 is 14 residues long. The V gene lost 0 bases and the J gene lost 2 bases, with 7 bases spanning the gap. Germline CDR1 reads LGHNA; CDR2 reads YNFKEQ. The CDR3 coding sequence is TGTGCCAGCAGCCAAGAGGACAAACAAGAGACCCAGTACTTC. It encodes CASSQEDKQETQYF.

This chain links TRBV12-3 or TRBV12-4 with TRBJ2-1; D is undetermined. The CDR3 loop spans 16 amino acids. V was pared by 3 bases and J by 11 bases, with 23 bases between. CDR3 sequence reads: CASSFPLHGPMAKQFF. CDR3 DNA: TGTGCCAGCAGTTTTCCTCTGCACGGGCCAATGGCAAAGCAGTTCTTC.

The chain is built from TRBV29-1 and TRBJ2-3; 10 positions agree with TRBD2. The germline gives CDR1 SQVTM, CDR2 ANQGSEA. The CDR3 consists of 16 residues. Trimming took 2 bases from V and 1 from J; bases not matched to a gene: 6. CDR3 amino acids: CSVELAGALRTDTQYF. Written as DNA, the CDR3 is TGCAGCGTTGAACTAGCGGGAGCCTTACGCACAGATACGCAGTATTTT.

CDR3 in DNA: TGTGCCAGCAGTGGACAGGGCGCCTCCTATGGCTACACCTTC. Its translation: CASSGQGASYGYTF. This rearrangement joins TRBV7-9 to TRBJ1-2, with 8 positions matching TRBD1. Germline loops: CDR1 SEHNR, CDR2 FQNEAQ (reference sequence). The CDR3 length is 14 residues. V lost 6 bases to trimming and J lost 4 bases; unmatched junction nucleotides: 7.

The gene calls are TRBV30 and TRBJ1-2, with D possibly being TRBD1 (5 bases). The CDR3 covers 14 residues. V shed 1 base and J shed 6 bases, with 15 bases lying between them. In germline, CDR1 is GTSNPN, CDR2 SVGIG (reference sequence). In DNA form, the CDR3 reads TGTGCCTGGAGTGACCGGGGGGTTCGTGATGGCTACACCTTC. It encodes CAWSDRGVRDGYTF. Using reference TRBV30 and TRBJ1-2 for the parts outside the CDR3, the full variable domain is SQTIHQWPATLVQPVGSPLSLECTVEGTSNPNLYWYRQAAGRGLQLLFYSVGIGQISSEVPQNLSASRPQDRQFILSSKKLLLSDSGFYLCAWSDRGVRDGYTFGSGTRLTVV.

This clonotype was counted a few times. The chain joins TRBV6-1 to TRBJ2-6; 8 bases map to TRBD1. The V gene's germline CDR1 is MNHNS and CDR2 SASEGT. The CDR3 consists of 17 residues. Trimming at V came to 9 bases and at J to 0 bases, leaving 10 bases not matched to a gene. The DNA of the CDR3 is TGTGCCAGTGACAGGGGCCTTGATTCCTCTGGGGCCAACGTCCTGACTTTC. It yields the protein CASDRGLDSSGANVLTF.

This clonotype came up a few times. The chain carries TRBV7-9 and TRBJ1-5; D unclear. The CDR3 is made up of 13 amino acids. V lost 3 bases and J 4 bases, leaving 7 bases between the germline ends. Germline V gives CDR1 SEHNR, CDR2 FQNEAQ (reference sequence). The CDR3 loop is CASSFAVNQPQHF. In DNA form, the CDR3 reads TGTGCCAGCAGCTTCGCCGTTAATCAGCCCCAGCATTTT.

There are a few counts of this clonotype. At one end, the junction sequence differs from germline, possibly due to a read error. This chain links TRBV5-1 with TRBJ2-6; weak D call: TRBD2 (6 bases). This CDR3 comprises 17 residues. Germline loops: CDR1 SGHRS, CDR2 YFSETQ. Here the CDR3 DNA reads TGTGCCAGCAGCTCCGGGGGAGGACCCTCTGGGGCCAACGTCCTGACTTTC. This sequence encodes CASSSGGGPSGANVLTF. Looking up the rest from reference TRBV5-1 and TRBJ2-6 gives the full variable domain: KAGVTQTPRYLIKTRGQQVTLSCSPISGHRSVSWYQQTPGQGLQFLFEYFSETQRNKGNFPGRFSGRQFSNSRSEMNVSTLELGDSALYLCASSSGGGPSGANVLTFGAGSRLTVL.

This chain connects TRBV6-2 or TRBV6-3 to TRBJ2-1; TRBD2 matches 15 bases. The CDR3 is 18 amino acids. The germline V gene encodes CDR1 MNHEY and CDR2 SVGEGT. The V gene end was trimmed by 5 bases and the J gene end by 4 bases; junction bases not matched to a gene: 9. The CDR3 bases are TGTGCCAGCAGTACCTCCGGGACTAGCGGGGGGATTTACAATGAGCAGTTCTTC. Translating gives CASSTSGTSGGIYNEQFF.

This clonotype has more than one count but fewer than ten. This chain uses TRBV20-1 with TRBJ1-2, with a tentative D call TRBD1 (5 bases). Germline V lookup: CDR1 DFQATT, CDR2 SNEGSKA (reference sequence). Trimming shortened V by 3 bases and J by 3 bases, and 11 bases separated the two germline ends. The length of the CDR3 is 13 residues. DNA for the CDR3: TGCAGTGCTAGTGGGACCCACTACTATGGCTACACCTTC. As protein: CSASGTHYYGYTF.

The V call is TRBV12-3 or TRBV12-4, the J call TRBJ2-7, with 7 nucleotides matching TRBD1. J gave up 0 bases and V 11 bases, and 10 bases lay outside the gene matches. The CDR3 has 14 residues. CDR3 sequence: CASKEQGNSYEQYF. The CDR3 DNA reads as TGTGCCTCAAAAGAACAGGGGAACTCCTACGAGCAGTACTTC.

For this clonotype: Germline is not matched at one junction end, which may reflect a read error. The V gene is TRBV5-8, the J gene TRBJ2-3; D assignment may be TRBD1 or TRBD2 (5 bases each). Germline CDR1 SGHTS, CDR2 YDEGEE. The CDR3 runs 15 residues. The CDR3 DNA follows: TGTGCCAGCAGCTTACAGGCCGGGGCGAGAGATACACAGTATTTT. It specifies CASSLQAGARDTQYF.

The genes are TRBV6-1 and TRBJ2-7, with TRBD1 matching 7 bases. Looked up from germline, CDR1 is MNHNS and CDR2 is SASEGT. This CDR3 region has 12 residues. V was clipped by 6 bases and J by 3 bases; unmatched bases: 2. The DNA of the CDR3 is TGTGCCAGCAGGGGACAGAACTACGAGCAGTACTTC. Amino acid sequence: CASRGQNYEQYF.

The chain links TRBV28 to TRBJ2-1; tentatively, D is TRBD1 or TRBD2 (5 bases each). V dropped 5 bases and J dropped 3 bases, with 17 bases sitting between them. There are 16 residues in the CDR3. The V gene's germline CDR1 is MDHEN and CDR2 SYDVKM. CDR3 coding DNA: TGTGCCAGCAGTCCCCCCGCGAGGGGCCACTACAATGAGCAGTTCTTC. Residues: CASSPPARGHYNEQFF.

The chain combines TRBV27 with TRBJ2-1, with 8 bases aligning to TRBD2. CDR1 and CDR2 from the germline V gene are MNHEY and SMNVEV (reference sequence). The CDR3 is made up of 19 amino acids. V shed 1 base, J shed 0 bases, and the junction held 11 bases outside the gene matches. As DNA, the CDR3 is TGTGCCAGCAGTTTATTTGGTTCATCGGGGGGGAGCTCCTACAATGAGCAGTTCTTC. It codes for CASSLFGSSGGSSYNEQFF.

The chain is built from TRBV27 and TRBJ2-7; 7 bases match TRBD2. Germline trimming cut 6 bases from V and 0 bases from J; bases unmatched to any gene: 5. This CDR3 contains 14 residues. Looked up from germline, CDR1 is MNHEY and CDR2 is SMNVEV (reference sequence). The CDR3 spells CASSPAGFSYEQYF. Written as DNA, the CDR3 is TGTGCCAGCAGCCCAGCGGGGTTCTCCTACGAGCAGTACTTC.

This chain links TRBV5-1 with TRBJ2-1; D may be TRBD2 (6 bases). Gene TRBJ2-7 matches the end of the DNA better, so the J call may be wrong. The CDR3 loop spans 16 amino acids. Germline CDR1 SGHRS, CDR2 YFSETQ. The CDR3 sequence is CASSLGGVTSYNEQYF. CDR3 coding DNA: TGCGCCAGCAGCTTGGGCGGGGTAACCTCCTACAATGAGCAGTACTTC.

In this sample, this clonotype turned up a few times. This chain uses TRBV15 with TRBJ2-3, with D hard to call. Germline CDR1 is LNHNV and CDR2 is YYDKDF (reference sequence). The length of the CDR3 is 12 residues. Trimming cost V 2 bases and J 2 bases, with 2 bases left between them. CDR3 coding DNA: TGTGCCACCAGCAGAATCACAGATACGCAGTATTTT. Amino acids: CATSRITDTQYF. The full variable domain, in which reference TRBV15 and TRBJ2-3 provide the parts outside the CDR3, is DAMVIQNPRYQVTQFGKPVTLSCSQTLNHNVMYWYQQKSSQAPKLLFHYYDKDFNNEADTPDNFQSRRPNTSFCFLDIRSPGLGDTAMYLCATSRITDTQYFGPGTRLTVL.